The clone carrying this T cell receptor delta chain was seen more than once but under ten times. Its antigen is undetermined. For this DNA, TCRdb reports the protein of a much larger clone, which diverges at residue 15, most likely from a read error; the protein presented here is translated directly from the DNA. The data stem from a study of γδ T cells in repeated Plasmodium falciparum infection. Study at large: Donors were malaria-exposed Malian children or age- and gender-matched Australian children. Timepoints: baseline, immediately before selected infections, and 21 days after every infection.

Findings and caveats of the study: One small rural Malian village, predominantly a single ethnic group, supplied the cohort.

TCRdb called clones from the multiplex PCR reads again using CATT. This sample carries some 51,000 delta-chain clones, around 2% of them seen once, and the ten largest clones take roughly 24%. Sequences were obtained from gamma-delta T cells from blood. The TCR comes from a pool of human donors (malaria-infected and uninfected, not separated).

CDR3 bases: TGTGCTCTTGGGGAACTCGCATTCTTACACGATACCTGGGGGGTACGCTCGATGATCGGCCCCGATAAACTCATCTTT. Translated: CALGELAFLHDTWGVRSMIGPDKLIF. This chain connects TRDV1 to TRDJ1; 7 nucleotides agree with TRDD3. No J segment appears in TCRdb, so it was assigned here by matching the sequence to germline. The V gene end was trimmed by 0 bases and the J gene end by 3 bases; junction bases not matched to a gene: 37. This CDR3 comprises 26 residues. Germline loops: CDR1 TSWWSYY, CDR2 QGS.